This T cell receptor beta chain was sequenced during a study of OX40 agonist ivuxolimab in advanced cancers. This table comes from immunoSEQ multiplex PCR, and its TCRdb copy is limited to in-frame clones, with some not included. The sample has approximately 12,000 clones; approximately 92% are singletons. Germline CDR1 reads MNHEY; CDR2 reads SMNVEV (reference sequence). Trimming pared 5 bases from V and 4 bases from J, leaving 3 bases between. CDR3 length: 11 amino acids. Specimen: CD4+ or CD8+ T cells sorted from blood, collected in a trial of the OX40 agonist ivuxolimab. The sequence was obtained from an adult with an advanced solid tumor such as melanoma, head and neck, liver or kidney cancer. V gene TRBV27 combines with J gene TRBJ2-1; no firm D call. CDR3 loop: CASSDYNEQFF. The CDR3 DNA sequence: TGTGCCAGCAGTGATTACAATGAGCAGTTCTTC.